The text below deals with one TCR beta chain. The sample originates from a study of blood T cell repertoires in COVID-19. Study information: Whether acute or convalescent, the COVID-19 samples came from the United States, Italy and Spain.

Original handling: Scientists estimated how many nucleated cells there were by amplifying reference gene primers. The repertoire was sequenced with immunoSEQ multiplex PCR; TCRdb's copy has only in-frame clones and lacks some. The D gene and trimming were derived from the DNA, and the V and J assignments and clone size from that table. The sample gives 99,000 or so clones, about four fifths of which show up once; over 15% is in the top ten. V gave up 3 bases and J gave up 6 bases; unmatched junction bases: 7. From germline, CDR1 is MGHRA and CDR2 YSYEKL. CDR3 length: 15 residues. This sequence originates from an elderly woman with acute or convalescent COVID-19. The rearrangement links TRBV4-1 to TRBJ1-5; TRBD1 matches 8 bases. Material for sequencing was peripheral blood. CDR3 loop: CASSHPDRGPQPQHF. CDR3 sequence (DNA): TGCGCCAGCAGCCATCCCGACAGGGGACCTCAGCCCCAGCATTTT.